Here is one T cell receptor (beta chain) with its context. Its binding antigen is unknown. Base qualities are not provided; no much larger clone lies one nucleotide away. The sample is drawn from a study of blood T cell repertoires in COVID-19 (dated by TCRdb to 2020 to 2022). Broadly, across the study: Recovered participants in ImmuneRACE Cohort 3 were defined by two consecutive negative NP/OP PCR tests, clearance by a healthcare professional, or resolution of symptoms. Where available, HLA class I and class II types were obtained from metadata supplied by the sample provider rather than from assay-based typing. A freely available public database, intended as a resource for researchers studying the immune response to SARS-CoV-2, is where the repertoires were released. A de-identified subject ID, COVID-19 status, age in years and sex were almost always included in the sample metadata. Samples covering the acute and convalescent phases of COVID-19 were provided by collaborators in the United States, Italy and Spain. The samples were drawn from the first 160 participants of the ongoing ImmuneRACE study and from over 950 subjects provided by 6 global collaborators. The material from the prospective study consisted of cDNA or gDNA derived from T cells, B-cell-depleted T cells, or PBMCs. Subjects who had been exposed to COVID-19, were actively infected with it, or had recovered from it provided the deeply sampled blood TCRbeta repertoires that made up the dataset. What the work shows at the level of the full study, not this receptor alone: The amount of clinical and demographic metadata varied by source and participant and was provided uncurated.

Participants in the prospective study were aged roughly 18 to 100 years, lived in under 30 United States geographic areas, and enrolled through a virtual design. In the prospective study, participants were assigned to cohorts based on the clinical history participants reported in a screening survey and a study questionnaire. In the prospective study, mobile phlebotomists collected whole blood, serum and a nasopharyngeal or oropharyngeal swab from each participant. Prospective study participants could optionally give additional blood draws and questionnaires over an approximately 2-month period. Prospective study blood samples were shipped either frozen or at room temperature before DNA extraction. The germline ends are 7 bases apart after V is trimmed by 1 base and J by 1 base. The CDR3 goes from the cysteine to the phenylalanine over 14 residues. Only the CDR3 part of the read is kept: 42 bases, read in frame from the first base. Sequences SGHTA (CDR1) and FQGTGA (CDR2) are obtained from the germline V gene.

The immunoSEQ Assay, a bias-controlled multiplex PCR, was used to amplify TCRbeta CDR3 regions from genomic DNA. The original methods were these. Within the assay, amplification of reference gene primers was used to estimate how many nucleated cells each sample contained. To quantify the absolute abundance of each unique TCRbeta CDR3 rearrangement, sequence reads were collapsed and filtered. Productive Simpson clonality was computed per sample as the square root of Simpson's diversity index over productive rearrangements. TCRdb mirrors the immuneACCESS table, restricted to in-frame sequences. Some clones are absent from its copies; in checked studies, under half trace to an unresolved V gene, and the reason for the others is unknown. The DNA gave D and trimming, while V, J and clone size come from that table. For this sample the table gives about 150,000 clones, of which about 80% were detected only once. Around 20% of the sample is in the top ten clones.

Input material: PBMCs or T cells enriched from blood (not recorded which). The chain links TRBV7-3 with TRBJ1-1, with no confident D gene call. The clonotype comes from a woman aged 70-85 years in a cohort exposed to, infected with or recovered from COVID-19 (not recorded which). The nucleotide sequence reads TGTGCCAGCAGCTTAAGCGCGGGGAACACTGAAGCTTTCTTT. It translates as CASSLSAGNTEAFF.